The source of this TCR beta chain is a study of cytomegalovirus exposure and HLA in healthy donors. For the study at large: Tens of millions of unique TCR sequences came from HLA-typed donors in an early release.

The CDR3 has 15 amino acids. The V gene lost 7 bases and the J gene lost 0 bases, with 13 bases spanning the gap. Germline CDR1 and CDR2: SNHLY and FYNNEI. The PCR employed 60 Vbeta primers together with 13 Jbeta primers. Repertoires were generated with immunoSEQ multiplex PCR, while TCRdb's copy carries only in-frame clones and drops some. The repertoire consists of roughly 160,000 clones, with about 72% occurring once and the leading ten covering approximately 3.7%. The sequencing input was PBMCs. The rearrangement joins TRBV2 to TRBJ1-3; D is uncertain. This clonotype originated in a man between 25 and 39 years old in good health and CMV-seropositive. The CDR3 here is CASTPFQYSGNTIYF. CDR3 sequence (DNA): TGTGCCAGCACTCCTTTCCAGTACTCTGGAAACACCATATATTTT.